Listed here are 23 T cell receptor beta chains from one sample, sequenced in a study of T-cell reconstitution after alpha-beta-depleted transplantation in children (dated by TCRdb to about 2016). Library prep was done by PCR. The listed sequencing device is Illumina HiSeq 2500. To normalize quantification of the TCRbeta repertoire, the TCR libraries were built with molecular barcoding that relied on unique molecular identifiers. TCRdb handled the public reads itself, with Q25 trimming in fastp and clone calling in MiXCR, and kept productive beta chains. Merged by CDR3 protein, the rows form single entries marked with the most common genes and DNA. For this sample there are roughly 610,000 distinct CDR3 sequences; under 12% appear just once. Clones ranked in the top ten supply about 4% of the sample. The material sequenced was PBMCs from the stem cell graft donor, taken from the stem cell graft. These receptors originate from a human donor who donated a stem cell graft to a child with acute myeloid leukemia.

There are many counts of this clonotype. J is TRBJ2-3 and V is TRBV11-3; TRBD2 matches 8 bases. With V trimmed by 2 bases and J by 6 bases, 7 bases remained unmatched. The germline gives CDR1 SGHNT, CDR2 YENEEA. This CDR3 region has 15 residues. As DNA, the CDR3 is TGTGCCAGCAGCTTAACGGGAGGGCTGGCGGATACGCAGTATTTT. This codes for CASSLTGGLADTQYF.

This clonotype has more than one count but fewer than ten. This chain uses TRBV24-1 with TRBJ2-1; tentatively, D is TRBD1 or TRBD2 (5 bases each). The length of the CDR3 is 15 residues. V shed 4 bases and J shed 0 bases, with 9 bases lying between them. The germline gives CDR1 KGHDR, CDR2 SFDVKD. CDR3: CATSDSGTSYNEQFF. CDR3 in DNA: TGTGCCACCAGTGACTCAGGGACCTCCTACAATGAGCAGTTCTTC.

Ten or more counts support this clonotype. The chain couples TRBV3-1 to TRBJ2-1; D could derive from TRBD1 or TRBD2 (7 bases each). Trimming left V 2 bases short and J 3 bases short, with 17 bases between. The CDR3 covers 17 residues. Germline lookup yields CDR1 LGHDT and CDR2 YNNKEL (reference sequence). CDR3 in amino acids: CASSQPRGGLGYNEQFF. DNA of the CDR3: TGTGCCAGCAGCCAACCCAGGGGGGGATTGGGCTACAATGAGCAGTTCTTC.

This clonotype was picked up a small number of times. The chain combines TRBV11-2 with TRBJ2-7, with D perhaps TRBD2 (5 bases). CDR1 and CDR2 (germline): SGHAT, FQNNGV. V gave up 5 bases and J gave up 5 bases, with 19 bases separating them. CDR3 length: 15 residues. The CDR3 region is CASSPGVKTGDEQYF. CDR3 in DNA: TGTGCCAGCAGCCCCGGGGTGAAAACCGGGGACGAGCAGTACTTC.

The gene calls are TRBV10-2 and TRBJ2-1; 11 nucleotides line up with TRBD2. The V segment lost 6 bases and the J segment 8 bases; nucleotides outside the gene matches: 9. From germline, CDR1 is WSHSY and CDR2 SAAADI. The CDR3 spans 15 residues. The CDR3 protein is CASREIAGGYYEQFF. The CDR3 nucleotides read TGCGCCAGCAGGGAGATAGCGGGAGGGTACTATGAGCAGTTCTTC.

The rearrangement joins TRBV24-1 to TRBJ2-3; D call uncertain. The CDR3 totals 12 residues. Germline assignment: CDR1 KGHDR and CDR2 SFDVKD. V dropped 6 bases and J dropped 5 bases, with 8 bases sitting between them. The CDR3 loop reads CATSPKEDTQYF. The DNA for the CDR3 is TGTGCCACCAGTCCGAAGGAAGATACGCAGTATTTT.

The table lists this clonotype with a few counts. The chain is built from TRBV30 and TRBJ2-7, with 9 positions matching TRBD2. There are 12 residues in the CDR3. From germline, CDR1 is GTSNPN and CDR2 SVGIG (reference sequence). V trimming: 5 bases; J trimming: 2 bases; junction bases outside the gene matches: 1. As DNA, the CDR3 is TGTGCCTGGGGACTAGCGCCCTACGAGCAGTACTTC. Amino acid sequence: CAWGLAPYEQYF.

This clonotype was found many times. This chain links TRBV7-8 with TRBJ1-5; D is uncertain. V lost 1 base, J lost 7 bases, and 17 bases lay in between. Germline V lookup: CDR1 SGHVS, CDR2 FQNEAQ. The CDR3 runs to 16 residues. The CDR3 region has the DNA TGTGCCAGCAGCTTAGGCGGGAGACAACTAGGACAGCCCCAGCATTTT. This gives the protein CASSLGGRQLGQPQHF.

The J gene is TRBJ2-1, the V gene TRBV7-3; the D gene is possibly TRBD1 (6 bases). This CDR3 contains 15 residues. CDR1 SGHTA and CDR2 FQGTGA come from the germline V gene. Deletions cut 4 bases from V and 7 bases from J, with 17 bases between. CDR3 sequence reads: CASSSGHPTGNEQFF. CDR3 sequence (DNA): TGTGCCAGCAGCTCGGGACACCCAACAGGGAATGAGCAGTTCTTC.

The rearrangement uses TRBV6-2 or TRBV6-3 and TRBJ2-7; 8 nucleotides align to TRBD1. Germline lookup yields CDR1 MNHEY and CDR2 SVGEGT. V lost 6 bases and J lost 4; bases outside the gene matches: 11. The CDR3 spans 15 residues. CDR3 protein: CASSSPDRVVYEQYF. CDR3 DNA: TGTGCCAGCAGCTCTCCGGACAGGGTGGTGTACGAGCAGTACTTC.

The V call is TRBV14, the J call TRBJ2-1; TRBD2 aligns across 7 bases. Losses at the gene ends were 4 bases for V and 7 bases for J; bases not matched to a gene: 13. The germline gives CDR1 SGHDN, CDR2 FVKESK. The CDR3 runs to 16 residues. The DNA for the CDR3 is TGTGCCAGCAGCCGCCAAGCGGGGACCAGAATGAATGAGCAGTTCTTC. Protein sequence: CASSRQAGTRMNEQFF.

This clonotype was recorded many times. The chain combines TRBV11-1 with TRBJ2-1; TRBD2 aligns across 10 bases. The germline gives CDR1 SGHAT, CDR2 FQDESV (reference sequence). V trimming: 5 bases; J trimming: 7 bases; junction bases outside the gene matches: 14. This CDR3 has 17 residues. CDR3 sequence reads: CASSLVRPSGSGNEQFF. CDR3 DNA sequence: TGTGCCAGCAGCCTAGTGAGACCTAGCGGGAGCGGGAATGAGCAGTTCTTC. The full variable domain, rest sourced from reference TRBV11-1 and TRBJ2-1, is EAEVAQSPRYKITEKSQAVAFWCDPISGHATLYWYRQILGQGPELLVQFQDESVVDDSQLPKDRFSAERLKGVDSTLKIQPAELGDSAMYLCASSLVRPSGSGNEQFFGPGTRLTVL.

This clonotype has more than one count but fewer than ten. J is TRBJ2-2 and V is TRBV2; TRBD1 might be the D (5 bases). CDR3 length: 14 residues. CDR1 SNHLY and CDR2 FYNNEI come from the germline V gene. The V gene lost 6 bases and the J gene lost 1 base, with 9 bases spanning the gap. The DNA of the CDR3 is TGTGCCAGCAGGGCGACAGTGAACACCGGGGAGCTGTTTTTT. This translates into CASRATVNTGELFF.

The chain employs TRBV18 and TRBJ2-7; D is perhaps TRBD2 (7 bases). The CDR3 extends over 16 amino acids. Looked up from germline, CDR1 is KGHSH and CDR2 is LQKENI. The V end lost 0 bases, the J end lost 3 bases, and 15 bases lay between the germline ends. As DNA, the CDR3 is TGTGCCAGCTCACCACCGGGAGGGCAGGGGAACTACGAGCAGTACTTC. It specifies CASSPPGGQGNYEQYF.

A few counts support this clonotype. The V call is TRBV30, the J call TRBJ2-7; D unresolved. Germline CDR1 GTSNPN, CDR2 SVGIG (reference sequence). This CDR3 has 12 amino acids. The ends were cut back, 5 bases at V and 5 bases at J, with 13 bases in the middle. CDR3 coding DNA: TGTGCCTGGCGAAAGGTCCCCAACGAGCAGTACTTC. The encoded protein is CAWRKVPNEQYF.

Notes on this clonotype: Germline and junction disagree at one end, which may indicate a read error. The V call is TRBV7-3, the J call TRBJ2-2, with 7 bases aligning to TRBD1. The germline V gene encodes CDR1 SGHTA and CDR2 FQGTGA. The CDR3 loop spans 14 amino acids. CDR3 residues: CASSLTGVTGELFF. CDR3 bases: TGTGCCAGCAGCCTAACAGGGGTCACCGGGGAGCTGTTTTTT.

This sequence joins TRBV27 and TRBJ2-5, with a tentative D call TRBD1 (5 bases). Germline loops: CDR1 MNHEY, CDR2 SMNVEV (reference sequence). The V end was cut by 5 bases, the J end by 7 bases, with 17 bases between. This CDR3 spans 14 amino acids. CDR3 sequence reads: CASSPRSRAGTQYF. As DNA, the CDR3 is TGTGCCAGCAGTCCCCGGAGCAGGGCTGGGACCCAGTACTTC.

This clonotype turned up a few times. The rearrangement joins TRBV7-3 to TRBJ2-5; D uncertain. This CDR3 is 13 amino acids long. CDR1 is SGHTA, CDR2 FQGTGA, per germline. The V end was cut by 5 bases, the J end by 5 bases, with 12 bases between. The CDR3 bases are TGTGCCAGCAGCCGATTCCACCCGGAGACCCAGTACTTC. Translated: CASSRFHPETQYF.

This chain links TRBV6-2 or TRBV6-3 with TRBJ2-1; tentatively, D is TRBD1 (5 bases). The CDR3 runs to 12 residues. Germline lookup yields CDR1 MNHEY and CDR2 SVGEGT. The germline V and J ends were trimmed by 7 bases and 5 bases, with 9 bases remaining between them. This CDR3 is CASNKDNNEQFF. CDR3 nucleotide sequence: TGTGCCAGCAATAAGGACAACAATGAGCAGTTCTTC.

This chain links TRBV6-2 or TRBV6-3 with TRBJ2-3, with 15 bases matching TRBD2. CDR3 length: 16 amino acids. Germline V gives CDR1 MNHEY, CDR2 SVGEGT. V dropped 5 bases and J dropped 5; count of bases not matched to a gene: 5. CDR3 sequence reads: CASSQGLAGGEDTQYF. In DNA, the CDR3 is TGTGCCAGCAGTCAAGGACTAGCGGGAGGGGAAGATACGCAGTATTTT.

The gene calls are TRBV15 and TRBJ2-5, with D hard to call. The germline gives CDR1 LNHNV, CDR2 YYDKDF (reference sequence). This CDR3 region has 14 residues. Trimming left V 1 base short and J 1 base short, with 7 bases between. The CDR3 DNA reads TGTGCCACCAGCAGAGGGAGTTTCCAAGAGACCCAGTACTTC. Protein product: CATSRGSFQETQYF.

This clonotype came up a few times. The V gene is TRBV30, the J gene TRBJ2-1; either TRBD1 or TRBD2 may fit D (6 bases each). There are 15 residues in the CDR3. CDR1 is GTSNPN, CDR2 SVGIG, per germline (reference sequence). With 4 bases removed from V and 4 bases from J, the gap between germline ends came to 17 bases. CDR3: CAWNEGRGAYNEQFF. The CDR3 DNA follows: TGTGCCTGGAATGAGGGAAGGGGGGCTTACAATGAGCAGTTCTTC.

The table lists this clonotype with many counts. The chain carries TRBV9 and TRBJ1-1, with a tentative D call TRBD1 (5 bases). The germline V and J ends were trimmed by 4 bases and 2 bases, with 18 bases remaining between them. This CDR3 is built from 16 residues. The germline CDR1 and CDR2 sequences are SGDLS and YYNGEE. The CDR3 reads CASSSAGTGGNTEAFF. The CDR3 region has the DNA TGTGCCAGCAGCAGCGCCGGGACCGGAGGAAACACTGAAGCTTTCTTT.